The sequence of this T cell receptor (beta chain) was determined in a study of regulatory T cells in long-lasting Graves disease. This clonotype was recorded at least ten times. The antigen is not known. Per the germline V gene, CDR1 is SGDLS and CDR2 is YYNGEE. CDR3 length equals 15 residues. The V gene lost 1 base and the J gene lost 0 bases, with 10 bases spanning the gap. Study-wide points: Among the persistent patients, 2,500 to 3,000 public clonotypes were shared, more than the roughly 970 shared among new patients.

CDR3-region Arm-PCR and iRepertoire HTBI primers produced the TCR beta libraries. MiXCR, applied by TCRdb to the multiplex PCR reads, yields one record per CDR3 protein. The repertoire holds roughly 560,000 distinct CDR3 sequences, with around 12% as singletons. Time point here: newly diagnosed GD, antithyroid drugs for less than 3 months. PBMCs provided the RNA from which the TCR library was made. These data are also associated with another study on T cells in Graves' hyperthyroidism and ophthalmopathy. That report notes: Stable Graves' hyperthyroidism meant no ophthalmopathy progression within 18 months. For the diagnoses, clinical symptoms, serum thyroxine and TRAb, thyroid ultrasound and orbital computed tomography were used. Model output signaled ophthalmopathy a median roughly 6.1 months ahead of onset.

This material consisted of peripheral blood mononuclear cells (PBMCs), taken at new diagnosis, from a patient treated with antithyroid drugs. J is TRBJ2-5 and V is TRBV9; D ambiguous. This clonotype was obtained from a woman aged 30 to 39 with Graves disease. CDR3 sequence (DNA): TGTGCCAGCAGCGTACGGTCCAACTACCAAGAGACCCAGTACTTC. Protein: CASSVRSNYQETQYF.